What follows describes a single T cell receptor beta chain. The record originates from a study of blood T cell repertoires in COVID-19. Study details: Samples taken during acute and convalescent COVID-19 were collected in the United States, Italy and Spain. From T cells, B-cell-depleted T cells, or PBMCs came the material, which was cDNA or gDNA.

Under the authors' procedure: Reference gene primer amplification gave estimated nucleated cell counts. Clones were sequenced by immunoSEQ multiplex PCR, and TCRdb holds only the in-frame ones, with some missing. The DNA gave D and trimming, while V, J and clone size come from that table. The data show tens of thousands of clones, 85% to 90% seen once. The germline gives CDR1 SNHLY, CDR2 FYNNEI. The CDR3 extends over 15 amino acids. The V and J ends lost 1 base and 6 bases, in that order; junction bases with no gene match: 6. The source material was peripheral blood. The V and J genes are TRBV2 and TRBJ1-5, with 7 bases matching TRBD1. The origin of this receptor is a woman in her 70s with active COVID-19. This CDR3 is CASSEGGGESQPQHF. CDR3 sequence (DNA): TGTGCCAGCAGTGAAGGAGGGGGCGAAAGTCAGCCCCAGCATTTT.